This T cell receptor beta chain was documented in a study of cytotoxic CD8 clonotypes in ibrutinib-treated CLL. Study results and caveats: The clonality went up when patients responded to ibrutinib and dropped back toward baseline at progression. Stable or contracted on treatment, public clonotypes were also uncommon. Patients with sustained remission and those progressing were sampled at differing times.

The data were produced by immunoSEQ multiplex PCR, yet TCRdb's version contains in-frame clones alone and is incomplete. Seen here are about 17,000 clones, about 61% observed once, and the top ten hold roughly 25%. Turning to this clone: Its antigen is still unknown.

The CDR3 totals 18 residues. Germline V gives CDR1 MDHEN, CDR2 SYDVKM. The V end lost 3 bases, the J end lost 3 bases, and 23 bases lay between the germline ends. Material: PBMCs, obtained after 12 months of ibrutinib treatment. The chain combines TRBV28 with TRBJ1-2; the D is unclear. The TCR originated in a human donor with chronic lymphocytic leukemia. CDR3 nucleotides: TGTGCCAGCAGTTTCTCCCTAGTATACCGGGATAGTGACTATGGCTACACCTTC. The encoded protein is CASSFSLVYRDSDYGYTF.